This T cell receptor (beta chain) was documented in a study of Graves' ophthalmopathy and Graves' hyperthyroidism. CDR3 length equals 13 residues. V was trimmed by 4 bases and J by 4 bases, leaving 8 bases between them. CDR1 is SQVTM and CDR2 is ANQGSEA in the germline V gene. RNA transcripts yielded amplified TCR beta CDR3 regions. Following a first-round RT-PCR that used HTBI primers, a second-round multiplex PCR was carried out. A single record per CDR3 protein comes from TCRdb applying MiXCR to the multiplex PCR reads. The sample lists 500,000 to 800,000 distinct CDR3 sequences; 35% to 50% were seen once. Moderate-to-severe activity, CAS ≥3, NOSPECS ≥4 and duration under 3 months were recorded for donors with ophthalmopathy. Clinical symptoms, serum thyroxine, TRAb, thyroid ultrasound and orbital computed tomography were relied on for diagnosis.

The specimen sequenced was peripheral blood. The chain carries TRBV29-1 and TRBJ2-6, with D unclear. The receptor comes from an adult man with Graves' ophthalmopathy. The CDR3 region has the DNA TGCAGCGTTGTTCGACGGGGGGCCAACGTCCTGACTTTC. Protein sequence: CSVVRRGANVLTF.